This is a list of T cell receptor beta chains from one sample in a study of HIV-infected patients and healthy controls. TCRdb re-analysed the 5' RACE reads in MiXCR, keeping a single row per CDR3 protein. Of some 20,000 distinct CDR3 sequences listed, approximately 9.1% were seen once; the top ten hold 6.5%. Material: blood. All receptors come from an adult in good health. Both conserved end residues are part of each CDR3. A D gene is named only where the DNA matches it firmly. The listing skips clone size in some rows; elsewhere it reads once, few, many or a size class.

J gene,V gene,clone size,D gene,CDR3 length,CDR3 DNA,CDR3 protein
TRBJ2-1,TRBV5-1,medium-sized,TRBD1,16,TGCGCCAGCAGCCCCCGACTGGCTATGACAGGGAATGAGCAGTTCTTC,CASSPRLAMTGNEQFF
TRBJ1-1,TRBV5-5,few,NA,13,TGTGCCAGTTCACAGGGAATGAACACTGAAGCTTTCTTT,CASSQGMNTEAFF
TRBJ2-7,TRBV12-3/TRBV12-4,many,NA,12,TGTGCCAGCAGTCGGGACCGAGGGGAGCAGTACTTC,CASSRDRGEQYF
TRBJ2-7,TRBV7-3,medium-sized,NA,18,TGTGCCAGCAGCTTAGATGTCAGGGGGAGGGCCCCGTCCTACGAGCAGTACTTC,CASSLDVRGRAPSYEQYF
TRBJ2-3,TRBV7-2,many,NA,15,TGTGCCAGCAGCTCGATGTGGTCGAGCGCAGATACGCAGTATTTT,CASSSMWSSADTQYF
TRBJ2-1,TRBV10-2,many,TRBD1,14,TGCGCCAGCCGTGGACAGGGCTCCTACAATGAGCAGTTCTTC,CASRGQGSYNEQFF
TRBJ2-1,TRBV5-1,many,TRBD2,16,TGCGCCAGCAGCTTGTTTCGACTAGCGGGCGACAATGAGCAGTTCTTC,CASSLFRLAGDNEQFF
TRBJ2-7,TRBV5-4,few,NA,15,TGTGCCAGCAGCCCTCAGGGAGTGATGACCTACGAGCAGTACTTC,CASSPQGVMTYEQYF
TRBJ1-2,TRBV2,few,NA,14,TGTGCCAGCAGCGTTAACAGGGTTTACTATGGCTACACCTTC,CASSVNRVYYGYTF
TRBJ2-1,TRBV20-1,few,TRBD2,14,TGCAGTGCTAGGAGAGCGGGAGACATCGATGAGCAGTTCTTC,CSARRAGDIDEQFF
TRBJ2-1,TRBV28,medium-sized,TRBD1,16,TGTGCCAGCAGAACGGAGACAGGGGTGGTCTACAATGAGCAGTTCTTC,CASRTETGVVYNEQFF
TRBJ2-3,TRBV12-3/TRBV12-4,medium-sized,NA,16,TGTGCCAGCAGCAAATACCTACAAACCAGCACAGATACGCAGTATTTT,CASSKYLQTSTDTQYF
TRBJ1-1,TRBV29-1,NA,NA,11,TGCAGCGGCCAGGGTCCCACTGAAGCTTTCTTT,CSGQGPTEAFF
TRBJ1-5,TRBV7-9,many,NA,14,TGTGCCAGCAGTATGGACGGTCCTAATCAGCCCCAGCATTTT,CASSMDGPNQPQHF
TRBJ2-7,TRBV11-2,medium-sized,TRBD1,15,TGTGCCAGCAGCTTAGAGGGCAGGGGGCGGCAGGAGCAGTACTTC,CASSLEGRGRQEQYF
TRBJ2-3,TRBV7-8,many,TRBD2,16,TGTGCCAGCAGCCCTGGGGCGGGAGGAAGCACAGATACGCAGTATTTT,CASSPGAGGSTDTQYF
TRBJ1-2,TRBV20-1,NA,NA,14,TGCAGTGCTAGCCTGGCAACCGTAAACTATGGCTACACCTTC,CSASLATVNYGYTF
TRBJ2-1,TRBV10-3,many,TRBD2,14,TGTGCCATCAGTGGGGTAGCGGGAGAGAATGAGCAGTTCTTC,CAISGVAGENEQFF
TRBJ2-1,TRBV20-1,medium-sized,NA,12,TGCAGTGCTAGAAGGACTGAGAATGAGCAGTTCTTC,CSARRTENEQFF
TRBJ2-1,TRBV20-1,NA,TRBD2,19,TGCAGTGCTCTCTCTCGGGCTAGCGGGAGTATTAGCCCCTACAATGAGCAGTTCTTC,CSALSRASGSISPYNEQFF
TRBJ2-1,TRBV20-1,many,NA,15,TGCAGTGCGCCCCCCCCAAACTTCTCCTACAATGAGCAGTTCTTC,CSAPPPNFSYNEQFF
TRBJ1-2,TRBV19,NA,NA,13,TGTGCCAGTAGTCCCCGAGAGGCCTATGGCTACACCTTC,CASSPREAYGYTF
TRBJ2-5,TRBV2,many,TRBD2,18,TGTGCCAGCAGTGAAGCCGTCTATAGCGGGAGGCTGGTTGAGACCCAGTACTTC,CASSEAVYSGRLVETQYF
TRBJ2-2,TRBV3-1,many,NA,14,TGTGCCAGCAGCCAACTCGGGGACACCGGGGAGCTGTTTTTT,CASSQLGDTGELFF
TRBJ2-1,TRBV29-1,NA,TRBD2,20,TGCAGCGGCCCTTTATCGGATGGGACTAGCGGAAATAGCTCCTACAATGAGCAGTTCTTC,CSGPLSDGTSGNSSYNEQFF
TRBJ2-1,TRBV20-1,few,NA,14,TGCAGTGCTAGGGGAGGCGGAACAGTCAATGAGCAGTTCTTC,CSARGGGTVNEQFF
TRBJ2-1,TRBV4-1,few,TRBD2,17,TGCGCCAGCAGCCAGGACGGATCTCCAGCGGGAGTTAACGAGCAGTTCTTC,CASSQDGSPAGVNEQFF
TRBJ2-1,TRBV19,NA,NA,15,TGTGCCAGTAGCCCAAAGGCACTCTCCTACAATGAGCAGTTCTTC,CASSPKALSYNEQFF
TRBJ2-1,TRBV27,NA,NA,17,TGTGCCAGCAGTTTAAGGTTCGCCGGGAGCCTTACTAATGAGCAGTTCTTC,CASSLRFAGSLTNEQFF
TRBJ2-7,TRBV20-1,NA,NA,10,TGCAGTGCTAGGCCCTACGAGCAGTACTTC,CSARPYEQYF
TRBJ1-1,TRBV6-5,few,NA,13,TGTGCCAGCACGGCAGGGATGAACACTGAAGCTTTCTTT,CASTAGMNTEAFF
TRBJ2-5,TRBV7-3,NA,NA,13,TGTGCCAGCAGCCCCAAAAGTATTGAGACCCAGTACTTC,CASSPKSIETQYF
TRBJ2-1,TRBV24-1,few,TRBD2,17,TGTGCCACCAGTGATTCGGGAGGGGCCACCAGGATCGATGAGCAGTTCTTC,CATSDSGGATRIDEQFF
TRBJ2-5,TRBV29-1,many,TRBD2,15,TGCAGCGTTGGGAAAGCGGGAGCCTTAGGGGAGACCCAGTACTTC,CSVGKAGALGETQYF
TRBJ2-3,TRBV27,NA,NA,14,TGTGCCAGCAGTTTAACTGGGTTGACAGATACGCAGTATTTT,CASSLTGLTDTQYF
TRBJ2-5,TRBV29-1,many,TRBD2,13,TGCAGCGGACGAGCGGGAGTATGGGAGACCCAGTACTTC,CSGRAGVWETQYF
TRBJ1-1,TRBV4-1,many,NA,15,TGCGCCAGCAGCCAAGACAGGGGTACATTGACTGAAGCTTTCTTT,CASSQDRGTLTEAFF
TRBJ2-5,TRBV13,many,TRBD1,17,TGTGCCAGCAGCTTAACGCTAGGACAGGGGGACCAAGAGACCCAGTACTTC,CASSLTLGQGDQETQYF
TRBJ2-1,TRBV28,few,TRBD2,15,TGTGCCAGCTGGAGTAGCGGGAGGTTCTACAATGAGCAGTTCTTC,CASWSSGRFYNEQFF
TRBJ2-1,TRBV7-9,many,NA,13,TGTGCCAGCAGCCGTAGAACTCACAATGAGCAGTTCTTC,CASSRRTHNEQFF
TRBJ1-5,TRBV20-1,many,NA,13,TGCAGTGCTCGCCGGGACACAAATCAGCCCCAGCATTTT,CSARRDTNQPQHF
TRBJ2-1,TRBV5-1,many,NA,14,TGCGCCAGCCCGATTTACAGGGCGTTGAATGAGCAGTTCTTC,CASPIYRALNEQFF
TRBJ2-3,TRBV5-1,many,TRBD1,15,TGCGCCAGCAGCTTCGGGGACAGGGGACCAGATACGCAGTATTTT,CASSFGDRGPDTQYF
TRBJ1-1,TRBV27,few,NA,14,TGTGCCAGCAGTTTATCGAGCCAGTTCACTGAAGCTTTCTTT,CASSLSSQFTEAFF
TRBJ2-7,TRBV7-9,many,NA,16,TGTGCCAGCAGCTTGGGATCCGGACCTTGGACTTCGGAGCAGTACTTC,CASSLGSGPWTSEQYF
TRBJ2-3,TRBV2,many,TRBD1,16,TGTGCCAGCAGAAACACCGGGACAGGGTCCACAGATACGCAGTATTTT,CASRNTGTGSTDTQYF
TRBJ2-5,TRBV5-1,many,TRBD2,14,TGCGCCAGCAGCTCCGGGACTAGAGTGGAGACCCAGTACTTC,CASSSGTRVETQYF
TRBJ1-6,TRBV5-4,many,TRBD1,17,TGTGCCAGCAGTATACGGACGGGACAGGGGGCTGGTTCACCCCTCCACTTT,CASSIRTGQGAGSPLHF